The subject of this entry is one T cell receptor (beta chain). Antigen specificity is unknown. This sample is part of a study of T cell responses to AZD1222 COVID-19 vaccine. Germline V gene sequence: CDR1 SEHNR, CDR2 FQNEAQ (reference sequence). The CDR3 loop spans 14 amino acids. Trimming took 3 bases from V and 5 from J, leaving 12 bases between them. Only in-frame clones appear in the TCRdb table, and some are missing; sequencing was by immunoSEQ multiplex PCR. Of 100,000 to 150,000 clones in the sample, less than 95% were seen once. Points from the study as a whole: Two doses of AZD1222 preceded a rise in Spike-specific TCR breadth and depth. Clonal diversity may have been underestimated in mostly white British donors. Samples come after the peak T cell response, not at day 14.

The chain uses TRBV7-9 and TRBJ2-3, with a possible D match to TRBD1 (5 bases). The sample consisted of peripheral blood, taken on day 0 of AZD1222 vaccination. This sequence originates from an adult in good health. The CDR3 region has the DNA TGTGCCAGCAGCTTCGGGCAGGGTTTAGATACGCAGTATTTT. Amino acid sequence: CASSFGQGLDTQYF.